This T cell receptor beta chain is drawn from a study of blood T cell repertoires in COVID-19. Looking at the study overall: COVID-19 samples, acute and convalescent, were from the United States, Italy and Spain.

Per the original methods: From reference gene primer amplification, estimates of nucleated cell counts were derived. Here immunoSEQ multiplex PCR was the method, and the copy in TCRdb shows in-frame clones only, minus some. That table is the source of V, J and clone size, and D and trimming were worked out from the DNA. The sample contains about 95,000 clones, more than 80% of which appear only once. The CDR3 covers 13 residues. The V and J ends lost 8 bases and 3 bases respectively, with 14 bases between them. CDR1 and CDR2 from the germline V gene are LNHDA and SQIVND (reference sequence). The V and J genes are TRBV19 and TRBJ2-7; no clear D. Sequenced: peripheral blood. The clonotype comes from a man older than 75 with COVID-19, enrolled during active disease. The CDR3 here is CASSDVTGYEQYF. CDR3 bases: TGTGCCAGTTCAGACGTGACGGGCTACGAGCAGTACTTC.